One T cell receptor (beta chain) is described in this entry. The sample belongs to a study of PD-L1 blockade in urothelial cancer. Across the study: Prior chemotherapy in patients spanned 0 to 3 regimens. Blood underwent analysis 3 weeks (second dose) and 6 weeks after treatment began. Peripheral blood specimens exhibited a median yield of roughly 140,000 T cells.

V was clipped by 3 bases and J by 6 bases, with 14 bases between them. Germline values: CDR1 SEHNR, CDR2 FQNEAQ (reference sequence). This CDR3 has 15 residues. Method: immunoSEQ multiplex PCR; TCRdb's copy keeps in-frame clones and lacks some. The sample consists of about 100,000 clones, 91% of them appearing once. Patients yielded 1 to 8 samples each, pretreatment and on-treatment. Sequencing used PBMCs, obtained around atezolizumab (anti-PD-L1) treatment. The TCR originated in a woman older than 75 with urothelial cancer. This rearrangement joins TRBV7-9 to TRBJ2-2, with a possible D match to TRBD2 (7 bases). Written as DNA, the CDR3 is TGTGCCAGCAGCTTTGGGGGGGCGAGGTCCGGGGAGCTGTTTTTT. It yields the protein CASSFGGARSGELFF.